A selection of T cell receptor beta chains follows, all from one sample in a study of shared clonotypes between healthy human individuals. Produced via immunoSEQ multiplex PCR; TCRdb's table is partial and in-frame only. Of 2 million or so clones in the sample, 85% to 95% were seen once. Sequences were obtained from naive CD4+ T cells sorted from blood. The source of these receptors is a man aged 18 to 29 in good health. Each CDR3 is given with its conserved first and last residue. Fields, in order: D gene, J gene, clone size, V gene, CDR3 protein, CDR3 DNA. The D gene is left open where the match is weak. Some rows mark clone size as missing; the rest say once, few, many or name a class of expanded clone.

TRBD1 TRBJ1-1 . TRBV5-4 CASSLPGDRVMNTEAFF TGTGCCAGCAGCTTGCCTGGGGACAGGGTAATGAACACTGAAGCTTTCTTT
TRBD1 TRBJ1-6 few TRBV6-1 CASLGTGYSPLHF TGTGCCAGCTTAGGGACAGGGTATTCACCCCTCCACTTT
. TRBJ2-1 . TRBV2 CASSSTRSYNEQFF TGTGCCAGCAGTTCGACACGCTCCTACAATGAGCAGTTCTTC
TRBD1 TRBJ1-1 . TRBV6-5 CASSYSDRVDTEAFF TGTGCCAGCAGTTACTCAGACAGGGTCGACACTGAAGCTTTCTTT
. TRBJ2-1 . TRBV6-6 CASSTGTSSYNEQFF TGTGCCAGCAGTACTGGGACTTCCTCCTACAATGAGCAGTTCTTC
TRBD1 TRBJ1-1 . TRBV6-1 CASRGGQTNTEAFF TGTGCCAGCAGGGGGGGACAGACGAACACTGAAGCTTTCTTT
. TRBJ1-2 once TRBV6-1 CASSELWGPSTGGYTF TGTGCCAGCAGTGAACTTTGGGGACCCTCAACGGGGGGCTACACCTTC
. TRBJ1-6 many TRBV6-1 CASSVRSRDGLSPLHF TGTGCCAGCAGTGTGAGGAGCCGGGACGGGCTTTCACCCCTCCACTTT
. TRBJ1-4 . TRBV18 CASSPQENEKLFF TGTGCCAGCTCTCCTCAAGAGAATGAAAAACTGTTTTTT
. TRBJ2-4 . TRBV5-1 CASSLGGVAKNIQYF TGCGCCAGCAGCTTGGGGGGAGTAGCCAAAAACATTCAGTACTTC
. TRBJ2-5 . TRBV5-8 CASSLGFPEGQETQYF TGTGCCAGCAGCTTGGGGTTTCCTGAGGGCCAAGAGACCCAGTACTTC
. TRBJ1-1 . TRBV18 CASSTGGDGNTEAFF TGTGCCAGCTCGACAGGTGGCGACGGGAACACTGAAGCTTTCTTT
. TRBJ2-3 . TRBV19 CASSPLGAVRPTDTQYF TGTGCCAGTAGCCCTTTGGGGGCAGTGAGACCAACAGATACGCAGTATTTT
TRBD1 TRBJ1-5 . TRBV6-6 CASSYTEGQGNQPQHF TGTGCCAGCAGTTACACGGAGGGACAGGGTAATCAGCCCCAGCATTTT
TRBD1 TRBJ1-4 . TRBV11-2 CASSFAGGENEKLFF TGTGCCAGCAGCTTTGCAGGGGGCGAAAATGAAAAACTGTTTTTT
TRBD2 TRBJ2-1 once TRBV30 CAWSRLAEFYNEQFF TGTGCCTGGAGTAGACTAGCGGAGTTCTACAATGAGCAGTTCTTC
. TRBJ1-3 . TRBV28 CASSSQGIPGNTIYF TGTGCCAGCAGCTCCCAGGGTATACCTGGAAACACCATATATTTT
. TRBJ2-2 . TRBV5-6 CASGLWETGELFF TGTGCCAGCGGATTGTGGGAGACCGGGGAGCTGTTTTTT
TRBD1 TRBJ2-7 . TRBV7-9 CASSLAQGSTYEQYF TGTGCCAGCAGCTTAGCACAGGGGTCAACCTACGAGCAGTACTTC
TRBD1 TRBJ1-2 . TRBV7-2 CASSERQGAGGYTF TGTGCCAGCAGCGAGAGACAGGGGGCGGGCGGCTACACCTTC
. TRBJ1-6 few TRBV10-1 CASSSGTLNSPLHF TGCGCCAGCAGTTCCGGGACACTAAATTCACCCCTCCACTTT
TRBD1 TRBJ1-2 . TRBV19 CASTITGTGNGYTF TGTGCCAGTACCATTACCGGGACAGGGAATGGCTACACCTTC
. TRBJ1-6 . TRBV11-2 CASSLGLAGALHF TGTGCCAGCAGCTTAGGGTTGGCGGGGGCCCTCCACTTT
. TRBJ2-7 . TRBV6-1 CASTPGQKSYEQYF TGTGCCAGCACCCCGGGACAAAAATCCTACGAGCAGTACTTC
. TRBJ1-6 . TRBV7-9 CASSLSQGSSSPLHF TGTGCCAGCAGCTTATCCCAGGGGTCCTCTTCACCCCTCCACTTT
. TRBJ2-7 . TRBV14 CASSQETVSYEQYF TGTGCCAGCAGCCAAGAGACCGTGAGCTACGAGCAGTACTTC
TRBD2 TRBJ2-5 . TRBV5-1 CASSFSGEETQYF TGCGCCAGCAGCTTTAGCGGGGAAGAGACCCAGTACTTC
TRBD1 TRBJ1-6 . TRBV6-5 CASRAGTEPSSPLHF TGTGCCAGCAGGGCCGGGACAGAGCCCTCCTCACCCCTCCACTTT
. TRBJ1-2 few TRBV6-4 CASSPGGIDPYGYTF TGTGCCAGCAGCCCCGGCGGCATCGACCCCTATGGCTACACCTTC
TRBD1 TRBJ1-2 . TRBV5-8 CASTGGQGAGYGYTF TGTGCCAGCACCGGAGGTCAGGGGGCCGGCTATGGCTACACCTTC
. TRBJ2-5 . TRBV5-1 CASSLESSVETQYF TGCGCCAGCAGCTTGGAGAGTTCTGTAGAGACCCAGTACTTC
. TRBJ2-7 . TRBV12-5 CASGLPQGGVSYEQYF TGTGCTAGTGGTTTGCCCCAGGGTGGGGTCTCCTACGAGCAGTACTTC
. TRBJ1-4 . TRBV11-2 CASSSNSLNEKLFF TGTGCCAGCAGCTCCAACAGTCTAAATGAAAAACTGTTTTTT
TRBD1 TRBJ2-4 . TRBV19 CASTTGGRVAKNIQYF TGTGCCAGCACCACAGGGGGCCGGGTGGCCAAAAACATTCAGTACTTC
. TRBJ2-3 . TRBV19 CASSIALTDTQYF TGTGCCAGTAGTATTGCCCTCACAGATACGCAGTATTTT
TRBD2 TRBJ2-2 . TRBV4-2 CASSPQGLAGVKTGELFF TGTGCCAGCAGCCCACAAGGACTAGCGGGGGTGAAAACCGGGGAGCTGTTTTTT
. TRBJ1-3 . TRBV5-1 CASSLEGVMNTIYF TGCGCCAGCAGCTTGGAGGGGGTAATGAACACCATATATTTT
TRBD1 TRBJ1-2 . TRBV30 CAWDGRTGLETF TGTGCCTGGGATGGGAGGACAGGGCTGGAAACCTTC
. TRBJ2-2 once TRBV6-1 CASNRGGNTGELFF TGTGCCAGCAACAGGGGGGGAAACACCGGGGAGCTGTTTTTT
. TRBJ1-1 . TRBV30 CAWSGGRGTEAFF TGTGCCTGGAGTGGGGGTCGTGGGACTGAAGCTTTCTTT
TRBD2 TRBJ2-5 . TRBV30 CAWSRGGQETQYF TGTGCCTGGAGTCGCGGGGGGCAAGAGACCCAGTACTTC
TRBD1 TRBJ1-5 . TRBV7-2 CASSRGQGYGQPQHF TGTGCCAGCAGCAGGGGACAGGGATATGGTCAGCCCCAGCATTTT
. TRBJ1-2 . TRBV18 CASSPSGADYGYTF TGTGCCAGCTCACCCTCGGGGGCCGACTATGGCTACACCTTC
TRBD1 TRBJ2-3 . TRBV10-3 CAIRGQPTDTQYF TGTGCCATCAGGGGACAGCCCACAGATACGCAGTATTTT
TRBD2 TRBJ2-5 . TRBV10-3 CAMGTSDETQYF TGTGCCATGGGGACTAGCGACGAGACCCAGTACTTC
. TRBJ2-2 once TRBV12-5 CASGLVGWGRPEKTGELFF TGTGCTAGTGGTTTGGTTGGGTGGGGCAGACCCGAGAAGACCGGGGAGCTGTTTTTT
. TRBJ2-3 . TRBV2 CASSDREADTQYF TGTGCCAGCAGTGACAGGGAGGCAGATACGCAGTATTTT
. TRBJ2-7 . TRBV2 CASSDLARSSYEQYF TGTGCCAGCAGTGATTTGGCGCGTAGCTCCTACGAGCAGTACTTC
. TRBJ2-7 . TRBV5-6 CASSLFLGRDYEQYF TGTGCCAGCAGCTTGTTTCTTGGTAGGGACTACGAGCAGTACTTC
TRBD1 TRBJ2-3 . TRBV5-1 CASSLGGTGGTDTQYF TGCGCCAGCAGCTTGGGCGGGACAGGGGGCACAGATACGCAGTATTTT
. TRBJ1-5 . TRBV4-3 CASSQEASILYQPQHF TGCGCCAGCAGCCAAGAGGCCAGCATCCTCTATCAGCCCCAGCATTTT
. TRBJ2-7 . TRBV18 CASSPLAGGLSSYEQYF TGTGCCAGCTCACCCCTGGCGGGTGGGCTAAGCTCCTACGAGCAGTACTTC
. TRBJ2-3 . TRBV11-2 CASSPVGEATDTQYF TGTGCCAGCAGTCCCGTTGGGGAGGCCACAGATACGCAGTATTTT
. TRBJ2-7 . TRBV7-2 CASSLGWEYEQYF TGTGCCAGCAGCCTGGGGTGGGAGTACGAGCAGTACTTC